This T cell receptor beta chain is from a study of T cells after yellow fever vaccination. This clonotype was seen repeatedly, ten times or more. TCRdb fed the 5' RACE reads into MiXCR, producing one record per CDR3 protein. Here the sample spans some 340,000 distinct CDR3 sequences, about 4% being singletons. The sample in question was PBMCs, obtained 5 days after the yellow fever booster vaccination. The sequence came from a man younger than 30 who received the YFV17D yellow fever vaccine.

DNA for the CDR3: TGTGCCAGCAGCTTGCGGGCGGGTGTGGAGACCCAGTACTTC. Its translation is CASSLRAGVETQYF. The rearrangement uses TRBV5-4 and TRBJ2-5; TRBD2 might be the D (5 bases). CDR3 length: 14 residues. V lost 1 base and J lost 5, with 12 bases in between. Germline loops: CDR1 SGHNT, CDR2 YYREEE (reference sequence).